These T cell receptor beta chains were read from a single sample in a study of human T cells and chemical hapten exposure. MiXCR, run by TCRdb on the RACE reads, gives a single entry per CDR3 protein. The sample yields about 51,000 distinct CDR3 sequences, approximately 8.8% seen once. Source: whole blood, taken in connection with sensitization to the hapten diphenylcyclopropenone (DPC). These receptors were taken from a woman aged 40 to 50 with alopecia areata. Some clones in this sample may be carry-over from other donors' samples. The CDR3 runs from the conserved cysteine through the conserved F or W. The order of the fields is CDR3 DNA, CDR3 protein, J gene, CDR3 length, clone size, D gene, V gene. The D gene is left open where the match is weak. Expanded clones are given a class, and other clones once, few, many or no size at all.

TGTGCCAGCAATAAACCGGGACAGGTGTACGAGCAGTACTTC,CASNKPGQVYEQYF,TRBJ2-7,14,few,TRBD1,TRBV6-6
TGTGCCAGCAGTTGGCGGACTAGCGGTACAGATACGCAGTATTTT,CASSWRTSGTDTQYF,TRBJ2-3,15,-,TRBD2,TRBV6-1
TGTGCCAGCAAGAGAGACAGGGTGGATGAAAAACTGTTTTTT,CASKRDRVDEKLFF,TRBJ1-4,14,few,TRBD1,TRBV7-2
TGCGCCAGCAGCTCCGGAATGGGTTCCAAAAACATTCAGTACTTC,CASSSGMGSKNIQYF,TRBJ2-4,15,few,-,TRBV5-1
TGCGCCAGCAGCTTGGCAACTAGCGGGGGTAATGAGCAGTTCTTC,CASSLATSGGNEQFF,TRBJ2-1,15,many,TRBD2,TRBV5-1
TGTGCCAGCAGCGTCGGGGGAGGGTCGTCACTGTTTTTT,CASSVGGGSSLFF,TRBJ2-2,13,-,TRBD2,TRBV9
TGTGCCAGCACTCCCGGGGACACGTCTGGAAACACCATATATTTT,CASTPGDTSGNTIYF,TRBJ1-3,15,many,-,TRBV5-4
TGCAGTGCTTCCCCGGGACAGGGCTGGACCGGGGAGCTGTTTTTT,CSASPGQGWTGELFF,TRBJ2-2,15,many,TRBD1,TRBV20-1
TGCAGCGTTGAAGGGTCGCCGTATACAGGTTCCTACGAGCAGTACTTC,CSVEGSPYTGSYEQYF,TRBJ2-7,16,few,-,TRBV29-1
TGTGCCAGCAGACCCCTTAACTATGGCTACACCTTC,CASRPLNYGYTF,TRBJ1-2,12,-,-,TRBV2
TGCAGTGTCAGGACAGGAGGGTACTCCTACGAGCAGTACTTC,CSVRTGGYSYEQYF,TRBJ2-7,14,many,-,TRBV20-1
TGTGCCAGCAGCCCGGGACAGGGTCCGGGTACGCAGTATTTT,CASSPGQGPGTQYF,TRBJ2-3,14,-,TRBD1,TRBV6-5
TGCAGTGCTAGTGATCCGGGACACAAGAACACTGAAGCTTTCTTT,CSASDPGHKNTEAFF,TRBJ1-1,15,few,-,TRBV20-1
TGTGCCAGTAACCCGCGAGAAAATGAAAAACTGTTTTTT,CASNPRENEKLFF,TRBJ1-4,13,many,-,TRBV19
TGTGCCAGCAGTTTAGCGGGAGCTGGCACAGATACGCAGTATTTT,CASSLAGAGTDTQYF,TRBJ2-3,15,many,-,TRBV12-3/TRBV12-4
TGCAGTGCTCCCGGCAACAGGGGGAAGCAGCCCCAGCATTTT,CSAPGNRGKQPQHF,TRBJ1-5,14,once,TRBD1,TRBV20-1
TGCGCCAGCAGCCCCGGGACAGGGGTATACGAGCAGTACTTC,CASSPGTGVYEQYF,TRBJ2-7,14,many,TRBD1,TRBV4-3
TGTGCCAGCTCACCAAGGGGCCAGAATCTTTCACCCCTCCACTTT,CASSPRGQNLSPLHF,TRBJ1-6,15,few,-,TRBV18
TGTGCCAGCAGCCCGGGGACGGACAATGAGCAGTTCTTC,CASSPGTDNEQFF,TRBJ2-1,13,-,-,TRBV7-9
TGCAGTGCTAGACGGGGGACAGGGCGGGGTGAAAAACTGTTTTTT,CSARRGTGRGEKLFF,TRBJ1-4,15,many,TRBD1,TRBV20-1
TGTGCCAGCAGTCTGGGTTGGCCGCGCACAGATACGCAGTATTTT,CASSLGWPRTDTQYF,TRBJ2-3,15,many,-,TRBV6-1
TGTGCCTGGAGTGCGATACCCGACAACGCTGAAGCTTTCTTT,CAWSAIPDNAEAFF,TRBJ1-1,14,-,-,TRBV30
TGCAGCGTGCAAGGGGGCAGGTTCGGAGGCTACACCTTC,CSVQGGRFGGYTF,TRBJ1-2,13,few,TRBD1,TRBV29-1
TGCGCCAGCAGCCAAGACAGGGGGCTTTTTGGCTACACCTTC,CASSQDRGLFGYTF,TRBJ1-2,14,many,TRBD1,TRBV4-3
TGTGCCAGCAGTAAGGGGCCCGTCCAAGAGACCCAGTACTTC,CASSKGPVQETQYF,TRBJ2-5,14,many,-,TRBV12-3/TRBV12-4